Following are 31 T cell receptor beta chains from one sample sequenced in a study of blood T cell repertoires in COVID-19. Sequencing was performed with immunoSEQ multiplex PCR; in TCRdb, only in-frame clones are kept and a portion is missing. The sample carries about 190,000 clones, around 86% recorded once. The material sequenced was peripheral blood. These TCRs come from a middle-aged man with acute or convalescent COVID-19.

The V and J genes are TRBV5-6 and TRBJ1-4; the D gene is possibly TRBD1 (5 bases). V lost 0 bases, J lost 8 bases, and 5 bases lay in between. This CDR3 is built from 12 residues. Germline values: CDR1 SGHDT, CDR2 YYEEEE. The CDR3 region is CASSLGQEKLFF. DNA for the CDR3: TGTGCCAGCAGCTTGGGACAGGAAAAACTGTTTTTT. The variable domain in full, with the rest retrieved from reference TRBV5-6 and TRBJ1-4, is DAGVTQSPTHLIKTRGQQVTLRCSPKSGHDTVSWYQQALGQGPQFIFQYYEEEERQRGNFPDRFSGHQFPNYSSELNVNALLLGDSALYLCASSLGQEKLFFGSGTQLSVL.

This clone was counted a single time. The chain is built from TRBV7-2 and TRBJ1-5; 10 bases are shared with TRBD1. Trimming took 2 bases from V and 4 from J; bases not matched to a gene: 8. The CDR3 spans 17 residues. CDR1 and CDR2 (germline): SGHTA, FQGNSA. The CDR3 spells CASSLLTGGAGNQPQHF. CDR3 nucleotide sequence: TGTGCCAGCAGCTTATTGACAGGGGGCGCGGGGAATCAGCCCCAGCATTTT. Complete variable domain (other parts from reference TRBV7-2 and TRBJ1-5): GAGVSQSPSNKVTEKGKDVELRCDPISGHTALYWYRQSLGQGLEFLIYFQGNSAPDKSGLPSDRFSAERTGGSVSTLTIQRTQQEDSAVYLCASSLLTGGAGNQPQHFGDGTRLSIL.

DNA of the CDR3: TGTGCCAGCACCTCCGTGCGCGGGGGGGCAACTTCTAGCACAGATACGCAGTATTTT. This encodes CASTSVRGGATSSTDTQYF. J is TRBJ2-3 and V is TRBV5-4; TRBD2 matches at 9 bases. In germline, CDR1 is SGHNT, CDR2 YYREEE (reference sequence). This CDR3 spans 19 amino acids. V lost 6 bases to trimming and J lost 0 bases; unmatched junction nucleotides: 17.

The rearrangement links TRBV6-2 or TRBV6-3 to TRBJ2-3; 11 bases agree with TRBD2. This CDR3 comprises 19 residues. Germline CDR1 MNHEY, CDR2 SVGEGT. The junction had 15 bases not matched to a gene; V was cut back by 5 bases and J by 2 bases. CDR3 loop: CASSPLYPTSGAFTDTQYF. Written as DNA, the CDR3 is TGTGCCAGCAGTCCCCTATACCCGACTAGCGGGGCATTCACAGATACGCAGTATTTT.

This sequence joins TRBV9 and TRBJ1-4, with 7 bases that match TRBD1. Trimming at V came to 3 bases and at J to 6 bases, leaving 8 bases not matched to a gene. The CDR3 spans 15 residues. CDR1 SGDLS and CDR2 YYNGEE come from the germline V gene. As DNA, the CDR3 is TGTGCCAGCAGCGGGGGGACAGTGCTTGATGAAAAACTGTTTTTT. Protein sequence: CASSGGTVLDEKLFF.

The count of this clone is one. The V gene is TRBV6-5, the J gene TRBJ2-1; TRBD2 agrees at 8 bases. The CDR3 is 14 residues long. Germline CDR1 MNHEY, CDR2 SVGAGI. After removal of 5 bases from V and 5 bases from J, the junction contained 5 bases not matched to a gene. The CDR3: CASSISGGNNEQFF. CDR3 bases: TGTGCCAGCAGTATCAGCGGGGGAAACAATGAGCAGTTCTTC.

This chain links TRBV5-1 with TRBJ2-7; the match to TRBD1 covers 9 bases. This CDR3 is built from 16 residues. Germline CDR1 reads SGHRS; CDR2 reads YFSETQ. The ends lost 0 bases at V and 6 bases at J; junction bases unmatched: 10. CDR3 sequence (DNA): TGCGCCAGCAGCTTGGCTTTCCGGACAGGGGTATCCGAGCAGTACTTC. It encodes CASSLAFRTGVSEQYF.

The gene calls are TRBV29-1 and TRBJ2-7; 8 bases line up with TRBD2. The CDR3 is made up of 15 amino acids. Germline CDR1 and CDR2: SQVTM and ANQGSEA. V shed 1 base, J shed 6 bases, and the junction held 11 bases outside the gene matches. CDR3 nucleotide sequence: TGCAGCGTTGAAGCCGGGGGGGGAGGGTTAGGCGAGCAGTACTTC. Translated, it gives CSVEAGGGGLGEQYF.

The chain joins TRBV10-3 to TRBJ2-1; D might be TRBD2 (5 bases). Between the trimmed V and J ends, which lost 11 bases and 8 bases, there was a span of 16 bases. Germline V gene lookup returns CDR1 ENHRY and CDR2 SYGVKD. CDR3 size: 12 residues. CDR3 DNA sequence: TGTGCCGGACGGGGTGCCTCGGATGAGCAGTTCTTC. Amino acids: CAGRGASDEQFF.

The chain uses TRBV19 and TRBJ2-1; 7 bases are a match to TRBD1. The CDR3 consists of 16 residues. V gave up 3 bases and J gave up 4 bases; unmatched junction bases: 9. The germline V gene has CDR1 LNHDA and CDR2 SQIVND (reference sequence). CDR3 in amino acids: CASSIFGDRAYNEQFF. CDR3 in DNA: TGTGCCAGTAGTATCTTTGGGGACAGAGCGTACAATGAGCAGTTCTTC.

The chain combines TRBV7-9 with TRBJ1-2, with 7 bases fitting TRBD1. This CDR3 spans 14 amino acids. The V gene end was trimmed by 4 bases and the J gene end by 2 bases; junction bases not matched to a gene: 4. Germline CDR1 reads SEHNR; CDR2 reads FQNEAQ (reference sequence). In DNA form, the CDR3 reads TGTGCCAGCAGCTCAATGGGACAGAACTATGGCTACACCTTC. Its protein product is CASSSMGQNYGYTF.

The rearrangement links TRBV5-1 to TRBJ2-7; D is uncertain. Germline V CDR1 and CDR2: SGHRS, YFSETQ. The CDR3 extends over 12 amino acids. The V and J ends lost 0 bases and 6 bases respectively, with 7 bases between them. The CDR3 bases are TGCGCCAGCAGCTTGGGGCCGGGCGAGCAGTACTTC. Translated, it gives CASSLGPGEQYF.

A note on this clone: This sample includes further DNA sequences coding for the same CDR3. V and J are TRBV5-6 and TRBJ2-7; D not certain. Trimming stripped 3 bases from V and 2 bases from J, with 3 bases between. The CDR3 length is 11 residues. The germline V gene has CDR1 SGHDT and CDR2 YYEEEE. Here the CDR3 DNA reads TGTGCCAGCAGCTCGGCCTACGAGCAGTACTTC. Protein product: CASSSAYEQYF.

The chain employs TRBV6-4 and TRBJ1-6; tentative D call: TRBD1 (5 bases). The CDR3 extends over 15 amino acids. In germline, CDR1 is MRHNA, CDR2 SNTAGT. V was shortened by 6 bases and J by 6 bases, with 15 bases between the two germline ends. The CDR3 protein is CASSARGFPNSPLHF. In DNA form, the CDR3 reads TGTGCCAGCAGCGCCCGGGGGTTTCCTAATTCACCCCTCCACTTT.

The chain couples TRBV2 to TRBJ1-1; maybe TRBD1 (6 bases). The CDR3 consists of 15 residues. Trimming pared 9 bases from V and 2 bases from J, leaving 19 bases between. The germline gives CDR1 SNHLY, CDR2 FYNNEI. This chain's CDR3 is CASWDIPGANTEAFF. The CDR3 bases are TGTGCCAGTTGGGACATCCCCGGGGCAAACACTGAAGCTTTCTTT.

The chain uses TRBV7-9 and TRBJ2-7, with 9 nucleotides matching TRBD1. This CDR3 spans 14 amino acids. After removal of 3 bases from V and 5 bases from J, the junction contained 5 bases not matched to a gene. CDR1 SEHNR and CDR2 FQNEAQ come from the germline V gene (reference sequence). The CDR3 reads CASSLGQGGHEQYF. The CDR3 nucleotides read TGTGCCAGCAGCTTGGGACAGGGAGGGCACGAGCAGTACTTC.

The rearrangement links TRBV7-3 to TRBJ1-2; 12 nucleotides align to TRBD1. Per the germline V gene, CDR1 is SGHTA and CDR2 is FQGTGA. The CDR3 is 15 amino acids. V lost 2 bases, J lost 7 bases, and 5 bases stayed unmatched. CDR3 sequence reads: CASSLQGTGGVGYTF. Here the CDR3 DNA reads TGTGCCAGCAGCTTACAGGGGACAGGGGGCGTTGGCTACACCTTC.

The gene calls are TRBV12-3 or TRBV12-4 and TRBJ2-3; possibly TRBD2 for D (6 bases). V shed 2 bases and J shed 10 bases, with 10 bases lying between them. This CDR3 has 12 residues. DNA of the CDR3: TGTGCCAGCAGTTTACCTAGCGCTGCGCAGTATTTT. Translated: CASSLPSAAQYF.

The chain recombines TRBV24-1 with TRBJ1-6, with 7 bases lining up with TRBD1. The V gene end was trimmed by 7 bases and the J gene end by 2 bases; junction bases not matched to a gene: 19. CDR3 length: 20 amino acids. Germline assignment: CDR1 KGHDR and CDR2 SFDVKD. The CDR3 sequence: CATRSGTRTGKRPYNSPLHF. In nucleotides, the CDR3 is TGTGCCACCAGGTCGGGAACAAGGACAGGAAAGAGACCCTATAATTCACCCCTCCACTTT.

The CDR3 spells CASSGGRQGDSPLHF. For the CDR3, the DNA is TGTGCCAGCAGCGGGGGGAGACAGGGGGATTCACCCCTCCACTTT. J is TRBJ1-6 and V is TRBV5-4, with 9 nucleotides matching TRBD1. This CDR3 contains 15 residues. The germline CDR1 and CDR2 sequences are SGHNT and YYREEE (reference sequence). Trimming at V came to 4 bases and at J to 8 bases, leaving 7 bases not matched to a gene.

V gene TRBV7-2 combines with J gene TRBJ2-3; 11 positions match TRBD2. The CDR3 loop spans 16 amino acids. V lost 8 bases, J lost 2 bases, and 9 bases stayed unmatched. Germline values: CDR1 SGHTA, CDR2 FQGNSA. CDR3 coding DNA: TGTGCCAGCGCTATGGTAGCGGGGGGGGACACAGATACGCAGTATTTT. It is translated as CASAMVAGGDTDTQYF. Filled out from reference TRBV7-2 and TRBJ2-3, the complete variable domain reads GAGVSQSPSNKVTEKGKDVELRCDPISGHTALYWYRQSLGQGLEFLIYFQGNSAPDKSGLPSDRFSAERTGGSVSTLTIQRTQQEDSAVYLCASAMVAGGDTDTQYFGPGTRLTVL.

Worth noting for this clone: Other DNA sequences within the sample encode an identical CDR3. V is TRBV2 and J is TRBJ2-7; D is uncertain. Deletions cut 3 bases from V and 4 bases from J, with 4 bases between. The CDR3 has 11 amino acids. Germline V gene lookup returns CDR1 SNHLY and CDR2 FYNNEI. The CDR3 reads CASSDRYEQYF. The CDR3 DNA reads TGTGCCAGCAGTGACAGGTACGAGCAGTACTTC.

This rearrangement joins TRBV10-3 to TRBJ2-7; possible D gene TRBD1, 6 bases. The CDR3 length is 14 residues. Germline V gives CDR1 ENHRY, CDR2 SYGVKD. V dropped 6 bases and J dropped 5 bases, with 17 bases sitting between them. The CDR3 DNA follows: TGTGCCATCAGACAGGGAATTTCTCGCCACGAGCAGTACTTC. This translates into CAIRQGISRHEQYF.

The V and J genes are TRBV5-6 and TRBJ1-6, with 8 bases matching TRBD1. Germline V lookup: CDR1 SGHDT, CDR2 YYEEEE. There are 14 residues in the CDR3. The V and J ends lost 5 bases and 11 bases, in that order; junction bases with no gene match: 9. CDR3 nucleotide sequence: TGTGCCAGCAGGTCAACAGGGGGGTCGACACCCCTCCACTTT. This encodes CASRSTGGSTPLHF.

For the CDR3, the DNA is TGTGCCAGCAGCTTAGCGGACAGGGGAAAACTCGATACGCAGTATTTT. This codes for CASSLADRGKLDTQYF. This chain uses TRBV7-8 with TRBJ2-3; 9 bases match TRBD1. The CDR3 loop spans 16 amino acids. V trimming: 0 bases; J trimming: 6 bases; junction bases outside the gene matches: 7. CDR1 is SGHVS and CDR2 is FQNEAQ in the germline V gene.

The V call is TRBV7-3, the J call TRBJ2-2; D perhaps matches TRBD2 (6 bases). Looked up from germline, CDR1 is SGHTA and CDR2 is FQGTGA. The CDR3 sequence is 15 residues long. The germline V and J ends were trimmed by 1 base and 6 bases, with 12 bases remaining between them. DNA of the CDR3: TGTGCCAGCAGCTTAATTGCGGGGAGTGCCGGGGAGCTGTTTTTT. This gives the protein CASSLIAGSAGELFF.

The chain recombines TRBV7-2 with TRBJ2-7; 7 bases fit TRBD1. The CDR3 consists of 13 residues. Losses at the gene ends were 5 bases for V and 5 bases for J; bases not matched to a gene: 6. Germline-derived CDR1 and CDR2 are SGHTA and FQGNSA. The CDR3 loop reads CASSRQGVDEQYF. DNA for the CDR3: TGTGCCAGCAGCCGCCAGGGGGTAGACGAGCAGTACTTC.

The chain combines TRBV19 with TRBJ1-2; 7 nucleotides align to TRBD1. Germline V gives CDR1 LNHDA, CDR2 SQIVND (reference sequence). The ends lost 5 bases at V and 4 bases at J; junction bases unmatched: 10. This CDR3 comprises 15 residues. CDR3 in DNA: TGTGCCAGTAGTGAGAGACAGGGAATCGGCTATGGCTACACCTTC. Translated: CASSERQGIGYGYTF.

The rearrangement uses TRBV10-1 and TRBJ2-7, with TRBD1 as a possible D gene (6 bases). This CDR3 comprises 14 residues. The V end was cut by 9 bases, the J end by 2 bases, with 17 bases between. The germline gives CDR1 WNHNN, CDR2 SYGVQD (reference sequence). CDR3 protein: CARKRQDSAYEQYF. The DNA for the CDR3 is TGCGCCAGAAAAAGACAGGATTCCGCCTACGAGCAGTACTTC.

The chain carries TRBV30 and TRBJ1-2, with D possibly TRBD1 on 6 matching bases. Germline CDR1 reads GTSNPN; CDR2 reads SVGIG (reference sequence). V was pared by 0 bases and J by 8 bases, with 13 bases between. The CDR3 spans 13 residues. The CDR3: CAWSVLGGGGYTF. The CDR3 nucleotides read TGTGCCTGGAGTGTACTTGGGGGCGGGGGCTACACCTTC.

This clone was observed once. This chain uses TRBV27 with TRBJ1-1; TRBD1 matches at 8 bases. V shed 2 bases, J shed 5 bases, and the junction held 13 bases outside the gene matches. The V gene's germline CDR1 is MNHEY and CDR2 SMNVEV (reference sequence). The CDR3 is 17 residues long. CDR3 sequence: CASSLEIRAGGRTEAFF. The CDR3 DNA follows: TGTGCCAGCAGTTTAGAAATTAGGGCAGGGGGCCGTACTGAAGCTTTCTTT.